This T cell receptor beta chain was identified in a study of cytomegalovirus exposure and HLA in healthy donors (dated by TCRdb to between 2016 and 2019). Broadly, across the study: In an earlier analysis of several hundred of the donors, around 300 Gb of sequence data and approximately 120 million unique TCR beta sequences from some 170 million T cells were reported. Approximately 330 gigabases of sequencing data and 70 million to 100 million unique TCR sequences made up an early release that covered several hundred HLA-typed donors. Of the roughly 400 genotyped donors, approximately 83% fell in the genetic ancestry cluster associated with self-reported Caucasian donors. The study aimed to test whether cataloging public T cell receptors could reveal signatures of past pathogen exposure. Using immunosequencing, the study profiled T cell repertoires from approximately 700 subjects and related those repertoires to cytomegalovirus serostatus. Along with the approximately 650-subject first cohort, a separate validation cohort of some 130 different subjects was used. The study combined high-throughput TCR immunosequencing, statistical association of individual TCRs with disease status, and machine learning to predict cytomegalovirus infection status. A later analysis re-analyzed previously published TCR beta repertoires from roughly 630 donors and added high-resolution HLA genotyping to study TCR occurrence patterns. In the later analysis, no new phenotypic data were used to find candidate immune exposures; instead, reliance was placed on TCR beta sequences and their occurrence across donors. An earlier analysis of 500 to 750 of the donors applied high-throughput TCR beta sequencing to assess whether each TCR beta V gene segment acted as functional or pseudogenic. Alongside the repertoire data, information on donor age, sex, ethnicity and CMV serostatus was compiled. In a later genetic analysis, genome-wide SNP genotypes for about 65% of the roughly 670 donors were used, and that subset was treated as a discovery cohort. Every repertoire in the discovery cohort had been generated on one and the same sequencing platform. Both class I and class II loci were covered by HLA typing, at four-digit resolution. The number of donors typed differed by locus, with about 629-630 for A, B, C, DRB1 and DQB1, roughly 520 for DQA1, 600 to 610 for DPA1, and over 400 for DPB1. Four to six DR-DQ haplotypes were handled as single units for association and clustering because linkage in the cohort was strong. Among roughly 400 genotyped donors of the cohort, an average of about 240,000 unique TCR beta nucleotide sequences were sequenced per donor, roughly a sixth of them non-productive. What the research found in general, with its limitations: A later genetic analysis associated a missense DCLRE1C variant with V-gene and J-gene trimming of TCR beta chains, and an independent cohort replicated the association. The only immune exposure information available for the cohort was CMV serostatus. Correlated functional status among segregating V segments might reflect linkage disequilibrium, but an unknown experimental factor could not be ruled out. The sequencing pipeline was judged likely to have produced a cluster of highly shared sequence variants as a technical artifact. A later analysis reported that several top co-occurrence clusters appeared linked to parvovirus B19, influenza, CMV and Epstein-Barr virus. Assigning TCR associations to individual alleles was difficult when HLA alleles, especially DR and DQ, strongly co-occurred. A further reported finding was that TCR beta sequences accurately predicted the HLA-A and HLA-B alleles for most subjects in the first cohort. According to a later genetic analysis, donors in an Asian-associated ancestry cluster had fewer N-insertions in productive TCRs than the roughly 700-donor mean. A total of around 150 TCR beta chains were listed by the study as associated with cytomegalovirus. It was suggested by the authors that the approach could potentially be generalized to other disease states and immunological phenotypes. Roughly uniform sequencing depth across donors was assumed in presence/absence analyses, although this assumption may not hold. A later analysis associated 15,000 or so TCR beta sequences with specific HLA alleles at a false discovery rate of 0.05. The earlier analysis of approximately 540 of the donors excluded about 16 rarely observed V segments, including chromosome 9 orphons, because counts were too low. Broadly in line with IMGT annotations, most TCR beta V segments showed up in productive rearrangements about 90% or about 30% of the time in an earlier analysis of a few hundred of the donors. In vitro tests confirmed that a few of the cytomegalovirus-associated TCR beta chains recognize cytomegalovirus antigens. HLA typing was unavailable for some donors at each locus, so association tests used only the typed subset. Most CMV-associated TCR beta chains appeared to be HLA-restricted in a later analysis, and the HLA associations seemed to be driven largely by CMV exposure. Because the 87-base-pair reads could not distinguish some IMGT-functional V segments, including TRBV6-2 and TRBV6-3, those segments were excluded. Across donors, most TCR sequences were observed very rarely, whereas some public TCRs were present in many individuals. In a later analysis, HLA-associated TCR beta chains showed more clonal expansion and lower generation probabilities than non-associated chains that were equally common. In a later analysis, TCR association rates were found to vary across HLA loci, with the most associated TCRs seen for DRB1 alleles and the fewest for HLA-C alleles. This cohort had only TCR beta chains sequenced, and the lack of alpha or paired-chain data limited which features could be detected. In both the original and validation cohorts, the classifier was reported to diagnose cytomegalovirus status with high specificity and sensitivity.

As concerns this clone: This receptor's antigen is unknown. Base qualities are not provided; no much larger clone lies one nucleotide away.

V loses 0 bases, J loses 2 bases, and the germline ends lie 13 bases apart. CDR1 and CDR2, per the germline V gene (reference sequence), are SEHNR and FQNEAQ. Counted from cysteine to phenylalanine, this CDR3 has 16 amino acids. CDR3 DNA is the only sequence kept; it has 48 bases, read in frame from the first base. Library method: the immunoSEQ multiplex PCR assay. A mixture of 60 forward primers for TCR Vbeta segments and 13 reverse primers for TCR Jbeta segments was used in the multiplex PCR. Amplification of the CDR3 region of rearranged TCR beta genes was performed with a multiplex PCR assay on genomic DNA. On the Illumina HiSeq System, the amplified TCR beta libraries were sequenced as 87-base-pair reads. As for how the authors treated the data: A later analysis tallied roughly 80 million unique TCR beta chains across the approximately 670 repertoires, and around 9.9 million of those chains were shared by two or more donors. A nearest-neighbor algorithm error-corrected the raw reads and collapsed the reads into unique sequences, merging closely related sequences to remove PCR and sequencing errors. To assign V, D and J gene segments, CDR3 sequences were aligned to IMGT reference sequences. For a sequence to be retained, at least a six-nucleotide match to both a V gene segment and a J gene segment was required. Rearrangements were called productive when the CDR3 lacked stop codons and stayed in frame with V and J; all others were non-productive. CDR3 was defined by IMGT convention, running from the second conserved V-encoded cysteine to the conserved J-encoded phenylalanine. The earlier analysis of some 580 of the donors excluded any sequence lacking an unambiguous match to a single V gene segment. An earlier analysis of under 750 of the donors called V segments functional above 56.7% productive rearrangements and segregating when the between-donor standard deviation exceeded 5%. A statistical classification framework was built to diagnose cytomegalovirus status from the catalog of TCR beta chain sequences. A later analysis assigned V and J genes by comparing TCR nucleotide sequences with IMGT/GENE-DB human TR gene sequences. In a later analysis, CDR3 sequences and most-parsimonious VDJ recombination scenarios were assigned using the TCRdist pipeline. In a later analysis, each TCR beta chain was defined by its CDR3 amino acid sequence together with its V-gene family, and reads without a unique V-gene family were excluded. A later analysis removed 550 to 650 highly shared, low-generation-probability nucleotide sequences to deal with suspected cross-contamination and a sequencing artifact. For each public chain, a later analysis derived a clonal expansion index from normalized ranks of inferred template counts within each repertoire. Generation probabilities in a later analysis came from a VDJ recombination model fitted to out-of-frame rearrangements, and those results were checked against IGoR. In a later analysis, TCR-TCR, TCR-HLA and TCR-CMV co-occurrence was scored with hypergeometric tests, and a repertoire-size bias correction was applied to TCR pairs. In a later analysis, false discovery rates were estimated by permuting HLA or CMV assignments 20 times. In a later analysis, co-occurring TCRs were grouped using DBSCAN, with TCRdist sequence similarity added in when clustering inside HLA-allele-positive subsets. Repertoires with fewer than 30,000 or more than 120,000 public chains, plus five repertoires with anomalous nucleotide sharing, were excluded from co-occurrence clustering. What TCRdb holds here is the immuneACCESS table cut down to in-frame rearrangements. Part of the clones is not present; checked against another copy, under half of the missing clones reflect an unresolved V gene, and the others are unexplained. V and J calls plus clone size are reproduced from that table; the DNA served to infer D and trimming. In all, the sample holds under 150,000 clones, and approximately 60% of those were seen once. The top ten clones comprise roughly 2.5% of the sample.

In total, 666 healthy bone marrow donors made up the cohort. Cohort members were all nominally healthy when sampled, although unrecorded immune exposures were likely present. The donor tested CMV seronegative and was one of the 352 seronegative cohort members. Each donor provided a peripheral blood sample, and peripheral blood mononuclear cells were used for TCR beta sequencing. Genomic DNA extraction from the blood cell samples was performed with the Qiagen DNeasy Blood Extraction Kit. The chain uses TRBV7-9 and TRBJ1-1, with no reliable assignment of the D segment. The specimen was PBMCs. The clonotype comes from a middle-aged woman in good health and CMV-seronegative. DNA sequence: TGTGCCAGCAGCTTAGCCGGAAGACGCGGAAACACTGAAGCTTTCTTT. It specifies CASSLAGRRGNTEAFF.